This T cell receptor beta chain was observed in a study of post-analysis software for immune sequencing data. Whole-study findings and limits: Significantly decreased normalized Chao1 diversity was recorded for multiple sclerosis patients relative to controls. Samples sharing a preparation batch grouped tightly together when assessed by F measure. Five TRBV segments (TRBV5-6, TRBV5-1 and TRBV20-1 among them) occurred more frequently in patients than in controls.

Unique molecular identifiers had been added to the TCR beta cDNA libraries. From about 0.98 to 11 million T cells, 400,000 to 650,000 cDNA molecules were obtained. TCRdb ran MiXCR on the PCR reads and lists one entry per CDR3 protein. In the table there are fewer than 850,000 distinct CDR3 sequences, about 45% of which are singletons. Regarding this clonotype: Its antigen is undetermined. One end of the junction is discordant with germline, which a read error may explain.

The CDR3 sequence is 15 residues long. CDR1 is MGHDK and CDR2 is SYGVNS in the germline V gene. The rearrangement links TRBV25-1 to TRBJ2-7; 10 nucleotides line up with TRBD1. The sequenced sample consisted of blood. The clonotype comes from a girl aged 5-17 years with multiple sclerosis. The CDR3 sequence is CAGSGSGQGTYEQYF. Written as DNA, the CDR3 is TGTGCCGGCAGTGGATCGGGACAGGGGACCTACGAGCAGTACTTC.